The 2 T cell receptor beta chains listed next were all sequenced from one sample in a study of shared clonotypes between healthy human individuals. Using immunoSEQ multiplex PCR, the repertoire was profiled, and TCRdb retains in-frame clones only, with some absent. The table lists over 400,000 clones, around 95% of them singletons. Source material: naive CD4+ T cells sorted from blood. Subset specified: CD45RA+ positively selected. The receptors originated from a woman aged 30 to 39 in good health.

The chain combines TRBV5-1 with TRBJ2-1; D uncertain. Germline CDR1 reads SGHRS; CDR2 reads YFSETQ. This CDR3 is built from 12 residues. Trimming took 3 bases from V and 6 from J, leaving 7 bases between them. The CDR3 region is CASSSQSNEQFF. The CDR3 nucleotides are TGCGCCAGCAGCTCACAGAGCAATGAGCAGTTCTTC.

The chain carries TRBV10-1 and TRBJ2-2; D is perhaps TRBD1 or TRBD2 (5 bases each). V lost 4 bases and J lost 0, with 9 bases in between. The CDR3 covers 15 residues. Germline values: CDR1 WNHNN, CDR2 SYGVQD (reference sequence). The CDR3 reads CASSAGTANTGELFF. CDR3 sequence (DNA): TGCGCCAGCAGTGCAGGGACCGCGAACACCGGGGAGCTGTTTTTT.